What follows describes a single T cell receptor (beta chain). The antigen is undetermined. Looked up from germline, CDR1 is DFQATT and CDR2 is SNEGSKA (reference sequence). Trimming took off 5 bases at V and 0 bases at J, with 11 bases between the two ends. CDR3 length equals 14 residues. RNA, at about 0.45 to 1 ug, was reverse transcribed with random hexamers. TCR beta CDR3 was amplified by immunoSEQ covering 54 Vbeta and 13 Jbeta. A single record per CDR3 protein comes from TCRdb applying MiXCR to the immunoSEQ multiplex PCR reads. The table has 75,000 or so distinct CDR3 sequences, around 94% seen once. Blood CD8+ and CD4+ T cells underwent high-throughput TCR beta sequencing. This sample was taken from a study of CD8 T cells in Susac syndrome. The study, taken as a whole, reports: The authors found roughly 16 Susac-specific public clones in total CD8+ repertoires and roughly 5 in CD8+ TEMRA repertoires.

The material sequenced was CD8+ T cells from PBMCs. This clonotype was obtained from a human donor with Susac syndrome. The gene calls are TRBV20-1 and TRBJ1-5; the D gene is possibly TRBD1 (5 bases). CDR3 sequence (DNA): TGCAGTGCTTCACAGGATTATAGCAATCAGCCCCAGCATTTT. Its translation: CSASQDYSNQPQHF.